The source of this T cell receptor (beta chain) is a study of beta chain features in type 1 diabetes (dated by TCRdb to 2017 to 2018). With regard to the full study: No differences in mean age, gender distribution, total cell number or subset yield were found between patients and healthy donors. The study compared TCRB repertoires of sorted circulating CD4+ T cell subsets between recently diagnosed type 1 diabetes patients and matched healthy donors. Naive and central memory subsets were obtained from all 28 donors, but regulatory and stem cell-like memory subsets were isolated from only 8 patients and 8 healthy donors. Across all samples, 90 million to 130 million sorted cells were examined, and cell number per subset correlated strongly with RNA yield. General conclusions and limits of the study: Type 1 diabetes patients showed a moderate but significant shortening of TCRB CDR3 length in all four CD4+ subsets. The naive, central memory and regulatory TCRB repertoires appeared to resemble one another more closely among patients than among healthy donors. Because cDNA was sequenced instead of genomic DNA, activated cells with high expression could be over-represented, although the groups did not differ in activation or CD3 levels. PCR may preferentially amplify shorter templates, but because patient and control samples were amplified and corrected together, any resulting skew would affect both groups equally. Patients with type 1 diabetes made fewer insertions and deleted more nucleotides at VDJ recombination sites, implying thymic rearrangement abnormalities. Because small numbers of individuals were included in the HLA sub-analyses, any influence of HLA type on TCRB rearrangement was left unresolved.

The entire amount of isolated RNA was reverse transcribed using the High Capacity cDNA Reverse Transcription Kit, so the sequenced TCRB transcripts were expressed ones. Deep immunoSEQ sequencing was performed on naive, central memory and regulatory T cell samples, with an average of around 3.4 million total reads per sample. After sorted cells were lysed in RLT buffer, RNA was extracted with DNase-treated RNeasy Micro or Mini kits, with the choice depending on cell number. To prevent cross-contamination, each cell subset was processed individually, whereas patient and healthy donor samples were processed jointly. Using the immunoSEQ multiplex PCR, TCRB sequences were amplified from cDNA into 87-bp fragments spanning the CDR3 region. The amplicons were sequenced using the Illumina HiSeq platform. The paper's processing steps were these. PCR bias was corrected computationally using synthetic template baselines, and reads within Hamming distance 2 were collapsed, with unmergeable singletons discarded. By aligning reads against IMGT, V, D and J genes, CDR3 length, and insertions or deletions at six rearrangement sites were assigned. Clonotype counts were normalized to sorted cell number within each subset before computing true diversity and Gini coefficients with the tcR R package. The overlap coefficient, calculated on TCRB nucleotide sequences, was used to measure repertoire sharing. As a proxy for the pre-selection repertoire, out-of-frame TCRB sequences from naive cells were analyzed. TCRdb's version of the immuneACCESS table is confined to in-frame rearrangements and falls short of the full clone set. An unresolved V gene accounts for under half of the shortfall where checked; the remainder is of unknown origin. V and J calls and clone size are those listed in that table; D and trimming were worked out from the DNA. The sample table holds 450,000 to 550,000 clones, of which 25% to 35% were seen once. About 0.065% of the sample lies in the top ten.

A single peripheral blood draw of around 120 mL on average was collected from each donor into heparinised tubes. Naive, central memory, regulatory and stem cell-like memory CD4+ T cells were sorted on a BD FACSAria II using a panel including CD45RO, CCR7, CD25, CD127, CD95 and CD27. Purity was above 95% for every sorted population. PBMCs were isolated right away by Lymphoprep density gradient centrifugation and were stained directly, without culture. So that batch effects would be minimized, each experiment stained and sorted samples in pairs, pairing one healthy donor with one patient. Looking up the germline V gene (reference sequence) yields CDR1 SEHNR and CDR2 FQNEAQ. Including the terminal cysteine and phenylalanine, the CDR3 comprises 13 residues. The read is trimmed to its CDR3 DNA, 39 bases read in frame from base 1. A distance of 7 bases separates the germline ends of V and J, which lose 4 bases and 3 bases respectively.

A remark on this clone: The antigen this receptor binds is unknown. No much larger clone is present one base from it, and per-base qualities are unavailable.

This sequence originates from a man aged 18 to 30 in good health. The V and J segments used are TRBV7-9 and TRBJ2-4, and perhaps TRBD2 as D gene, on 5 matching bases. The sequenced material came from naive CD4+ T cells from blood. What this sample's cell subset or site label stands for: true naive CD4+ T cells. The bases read TGTGCCAGCAGCTCCGAGGGCAAAAACATTCAGTACTTC. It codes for CASSSEGKNIQYF.